What follows is one TCR beta chain and its context. Antigen specificity is unknown. The data were obtained in a study of blood T cells in healthy people across ages. Overall study findings and caveats: Naive T cell percentage and TCR beta diversity correlated strongly. The donors' CMV status was not determined, possibly confounding changes in expanded clonotypes. PBMCs went unsorted, and a conclusive naive versus antigen-experienced comparison was therefore prevented.

A second PCR of 7 to 11 cycles used a sample-barcoded 5' primer and a J-beta primer mix. MiXCR was run by TCRdb on the 5' RACE reads, yielding one entry per CDR3 protein. The sample includes more than 650,000 distinct CDR3 sequences, about 20% of them seen just once. The CDR3 consists of 17 residues. Trimming at V came to 4 bases and at J to 0 bases, leaving 9 bases not matched to a gene. Per germline, CDR1 SGHRS and CDR2 YFSETQ. Material for sequencing was blood. This clonotype was sampled from a man in his 70s in good health. The chain employs TRBV5-1 and TRBJ2-2; 7 positions agree with TRBD1. Here the CDR3 DNA reads TGCGCCAGCAGCGTACTACCGGGACAGTCGAACACCGGGGAGCTGTTTTTT. This gives the protein CASSVLPGQSNTGELFF.